This passage covers 15 T cell receptor beta chains from one sample sequenced in a study of shared clonotypes between healthy human individuals. Method: immunoSEQ multiplex PCR; TCRdb's copy keeps in-frame clones and lacks some. The sample holds about 2.5 million clones, about nine tenths seen once. The specimen was naive CD4+ T cells from PBMCs. Subset described: CD45RA+ positively selected. The receptors stem from a man in his late teens or twenties in good health. Some clones in this sample may be carry-over from other donors' samples.

Here the CDR3 reads CASSRGLGPFYGYTF. The CDR3 coding sequence is TGCGCCAGCAGCAGGGGCTTAGGCCCCTTCTATGGCTACACCTTC. This chain joins TRBV5-1 and TRBJ1-2; D may be TRBD1 (5 bases). Germline assignment: CDR1 SGHRS and CDR2 YFSETQ. V was trimmed by 4 bases and J by 4 bases, leaving 17 bases between them. The length of the CDR3 is 15 residues.

The chain links TRBV15 to TRBJ1-4; D is undetermined. The germline gives CDR1 LNHNV, CDR2 YYDKDF (reference sequence). The V end lost 8 bases, the J end lost 6 bases, and 16 bases lay between the germline ends. The length of the CDR3 is 14 residues. In DNA form, the CDR3 reads TGTGCCACCGGTAGTTTTAGGTGGGATGAAAAACTGTTTTTT. Its translation: CATGSFRWDEKLFF. The whole variable domain, remainder taken from reference TRBV15 and TRBJ1-4, is DAMVIQNPRYQVTQFGKPVTLSCSQTLNHNVMYWYQQKSSQAPKLLFHYYDKDFNNEADTPDNFQSRRPNTSFCFLDIRSPGLGDTAMYLCATGSFRWDEKLFFGSGTQLSVL.

This rearrangement joins TRBV9 to TRBJ2-3, with D perhaps matching TRBD1 (5 bases). From germline, CDR1 is SGDLS and CDR2 YYNGEE. The CDR3 consists of 14 residues. Trimming left V 3 bases short and J 6 bases short, with 14 bases between. The DNA of the CDR3 is TGTGCCAGCAGCGAGGGGCCCTACACGGATACGCAGTATTTT. It specifies CASSEGPYTDTQYF.

With respect to this clone: This sample also contains other DNA sequences that code for the same CDR3. V is TRBV28 and J is TRBJ1-5, with D possibly TRBD1 on 6 matching bases. This CDR3 is built from 13 residues. The germline V gene encodes CDR1 MDHEN and CDR2 SYDVKM. Trimming removed 6 bases from V and 5 bases from J, with 11 bases in between. CDR3 residues: CASRQGADQPQHF. In nucleotides, the CDR3 is TGTGCCAGCAGACAGGGTGCGGATCAGCCCCAGCATTTT.

Details on this clone: Other DNA sequences in the sample encode the same CDR3. CDR3 in amino acids: CASSLVGNTEAFF. Written as DNA, the CDR3 is TGTGCCAGCAGTTTAGTAGGAAACACTGAAGCTTTCTTT. V usage is TRBV27 and J usage is TRBJ1-1, with unresolved D. V lost 2 bases and J lost 2, with 6 bases in between. In germline, CDR1 is MNHEY, CDR2 SMNVEV (reference sequence). This CDR3 is 13 amino acids long.

The chain joins TRBV7-3 to TRBJ1-5; D uncertain. The length of the CDR3 is 14 residues. Trimming cost V 0 bases and J 4 bases, with 7 bases left between them. Germline loops: CDR1 SGHTA, CDR2 FQGTGA. The CDR3 sequence: CASSLTLQNQPQHF. As DNA, the CDR3 is TGTGCCAGCAGCTTAACATTACAGAATCAGCCCCAGCATTTT.

The chain has TRBV2 and TRBJ1-3, with D perhaps TRBD1 (5 bases). This CDR3 comprises 17 residues. Per the germline V gene, CDR1 is SNHLY and CDR2 is FYNNEI. Trimming shortened V by 4 bases and J by 0 bases, and 16 bases separated the two germline ends. The CDR3 spells CASSAWGPPSSGNTIYF. The CDR3 coding sequence is TGTGCCAGCAGTGCCTGGGGCCCACCAAGCTCTGGAAACACCATATATTTT.

The rearrangement links TRBV9 to TRBJ2-1, with 7 bases identical to TRBD2. Germline values: CDR1 SGDLS, CDR2 YYNGEE. The CDR3 totals 15 residues. V gave up 4 bases and J gave up 2 bases; unmatched junction bases: 6. CDR3 region: CASSLTGGPYNEQFF. As DNA, the CDR3 is TGTGCCAGCAGCCTCACGGGGGGACCCTACAATGAGCAGTTCTTC.

This chain joins TRBV16 and TRBJ1-4; 8 positions agree with TRBD1. CDR1 KGHSY and CDR2 FQNENV come from the germline V gene. Germline trimming cut 4 bases from V and 2 bases from J; bases unmatched to any gene: 3. The CDR3 totals 15 residues. The CDR3 nucleotides are TGTGCCAGCAGCCCACAGGGGGTTACTAATGAAAAACTGTTTTTT. As protein: CASSPQGVTNEKLFF.

This clone has just one count. The V gene is TRBV29-1, the J gene TRBJ1-6, with 8 bases matching TRBD1. The germline CDR1 and CDR2 sequences are SQVTM and ANQGSEA. V lost 7 bases to trimming and J lost 9 bases; unmatched junction nucleotides: 8. CDR3 size: 13 residues. For the CDR3, the DNA is TGCAGCGCCGTCCAGGGGGCGGGTTCACCCCTCCACTTT. Translating it yields CSAVQGAGSPLHF.

A note on this clone: The identical CDR3 is also encoded by other nucleotide sequences in the sample. This chain joins TRBV15 and TRBJ1-5, with D maybe TRBD1 (5 bases). V lost 0 bases and J 4 bases, leaving 7 bases between the germline ends. The CDR3 consists of 14 residues. The V gene's germline CDR1 is LNHNV and CDR2 YYDKDF (reference sequence). The chain's CDR3 is CATSREGGNQPQHF. The CDR3 nucleotides are TGTGCCACCAGCAGAGAGGGGGGTAATCAGCCCCAGCATTTT.

V and J are TRBV5-1 and TRBJ1-2; D is ambiguous. Per germline, CDR1 SGHRS and CDR2 YFSETQ. V was clipped by 4 bases and J by 4 bases, with 14 bases between them. The CDR3 sequence is 14 residues long. CDR3 amino acids: CASSPWTETYGYTF. The CDR3 DNA reads TGCGCCAGCAGCCCCTGGACCGAGACCTATGGCTACACCTTC.

CDR3 nucleotide sequence: TGTGCCAGCAGCCAAGACCCATTGGGTACGCATTCTGGAAACACCATATATTTT. Translation gives CASSQDPLGTHSGNTIYF. The chain couples TRBV4-2 to TRBJ1-3; D is undetermined. The CDR3 consists of 18 residues. V was pared by 0 bases and J by 1 base, with 16 bases between. Germline V lookup: CDR1 LGHNA, CDR2 YNFKEQ.

The chain combines TRBV9 with TRBJ1-1, with unresolved D. This CDR3 comprises 15 residues. The V end lost 4 bases, the J end lost 1 base, and 14 bases lay between the germline ends. Germline CDR1 and CDR2: SGDLS and YYNGEE. The CDR3 region is CASSPRGMANTEAFF. The CDR3 nucleotides read TGTGCCAGCAGCCCTCGGGGAATGGCGAACACTGAAGCTTTCTTT.

As to this clone: The identical CDR3 is also encoded by other nucleotide sequences in the sample. The J gene is TRBJ2-5, the V gene TRBV7-2; D uncertain. The CDR3 has 12 amino acids. Germline assignment: CDR1 SGHTA and CDR2 FQGNSA. V shed 1 base and J shed 5 bases, with 5 bases lying between them. The CDR3 spells CASSLGEETQYF. Written as DNA, the CDR3 is TGTGCCAGCAGCTTAGGCGAGGAGACCCAGTACTTC. The whole variable domain, remainder taken from reference TRBV7-2 and TRBJ2-5, is GAGVSQSPSNKVTEKGKDVELRCDPISGHTALYWYRQSLGQGLEFLIYFQGNSAPDKSGLPSDRFSAERTGGSVSTLTIQRTQQEDSAVYLCASSLGEETQYFGPGTRLLVL.